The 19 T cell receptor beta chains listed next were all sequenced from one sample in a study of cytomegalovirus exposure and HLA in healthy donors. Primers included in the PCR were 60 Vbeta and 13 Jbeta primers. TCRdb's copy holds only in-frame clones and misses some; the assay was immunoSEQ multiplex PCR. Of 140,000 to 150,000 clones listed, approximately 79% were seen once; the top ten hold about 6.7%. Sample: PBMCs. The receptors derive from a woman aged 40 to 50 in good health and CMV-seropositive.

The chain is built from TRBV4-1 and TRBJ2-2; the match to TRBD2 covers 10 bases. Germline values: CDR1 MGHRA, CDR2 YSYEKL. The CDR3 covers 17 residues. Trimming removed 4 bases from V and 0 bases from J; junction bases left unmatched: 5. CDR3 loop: CASSRVSGGTNTGELFF. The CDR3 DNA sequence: TGCGCCAGCAGCCGGGTTAGCGGGGGGACGAACACCGGGGAGCTGTTTTTT.

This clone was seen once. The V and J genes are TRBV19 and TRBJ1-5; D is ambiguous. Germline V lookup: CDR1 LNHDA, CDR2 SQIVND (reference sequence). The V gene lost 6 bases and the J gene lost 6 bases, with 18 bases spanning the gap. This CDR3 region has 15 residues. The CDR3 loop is CASSRYSEVAQPQHF. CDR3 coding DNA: TGTGCCAGTAGCCGATATTCTGAAGTGGCTCAGCCCCAGCATTTT.

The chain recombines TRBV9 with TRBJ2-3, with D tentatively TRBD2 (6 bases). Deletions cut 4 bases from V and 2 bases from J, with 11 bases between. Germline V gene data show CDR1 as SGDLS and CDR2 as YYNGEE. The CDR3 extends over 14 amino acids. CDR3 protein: CASSLSGPTDTQYF. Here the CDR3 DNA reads TGTGCCAGCAGCCTTAGCGGCCCCACAGATACGCAGTATTTT.

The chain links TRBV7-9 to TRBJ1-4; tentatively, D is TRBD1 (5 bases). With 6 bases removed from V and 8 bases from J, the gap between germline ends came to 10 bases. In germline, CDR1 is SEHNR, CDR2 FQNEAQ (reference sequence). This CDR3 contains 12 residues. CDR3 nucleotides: TGTGCCAGCAGTTTCACAGGAGAAAAACTGTTTTTT. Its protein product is CASSFTGEKLFF.

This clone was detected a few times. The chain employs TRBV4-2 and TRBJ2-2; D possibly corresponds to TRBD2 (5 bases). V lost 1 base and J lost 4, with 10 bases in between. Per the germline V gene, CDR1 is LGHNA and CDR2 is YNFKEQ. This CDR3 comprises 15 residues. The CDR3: CASSQGGGRTGELFF. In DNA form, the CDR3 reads TGTGCCAGCAGCCAAGGTGGCGGGCGCACCGGGGAGCTGTTTTTT.

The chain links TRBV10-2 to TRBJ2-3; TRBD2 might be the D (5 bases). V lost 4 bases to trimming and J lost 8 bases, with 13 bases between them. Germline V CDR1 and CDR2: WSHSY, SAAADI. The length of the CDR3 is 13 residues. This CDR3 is CASSATTEGTQYF. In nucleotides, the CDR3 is TGCGCCAGCAGTGCCACGACTGAGGGTACGCAGTATTTT.

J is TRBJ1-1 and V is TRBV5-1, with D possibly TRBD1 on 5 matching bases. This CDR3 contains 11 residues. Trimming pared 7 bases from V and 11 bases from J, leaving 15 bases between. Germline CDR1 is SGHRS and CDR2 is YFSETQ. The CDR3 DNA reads TGCGCCAGCCGCCGGGGGACGGAGGCTTTCTTT. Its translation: CASRRGTEAFF. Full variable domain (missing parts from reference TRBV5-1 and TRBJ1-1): KAGVTQTPRYLIKTRGQQVTLSCSPISGHRSVSWYQQTPGQGLQFLFEYFSETQRNKGNFPGRFSGRQFSNSRSEMNVSTLELGDSALYLCASRRGTEAFFGQGTRLTVV.

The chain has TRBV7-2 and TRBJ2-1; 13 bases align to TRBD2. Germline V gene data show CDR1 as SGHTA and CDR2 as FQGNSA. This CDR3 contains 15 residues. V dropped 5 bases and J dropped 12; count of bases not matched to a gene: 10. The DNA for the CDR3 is TGTGCCAGCAGCCTTTCGACTAGCGGGGGGTACTCGCAGTTCTTC. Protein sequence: CASSLSTSGGYSQFF.

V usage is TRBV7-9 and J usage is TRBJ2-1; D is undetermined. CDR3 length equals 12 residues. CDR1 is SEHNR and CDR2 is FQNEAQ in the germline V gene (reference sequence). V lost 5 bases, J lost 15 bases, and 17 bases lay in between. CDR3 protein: CASSEPLVSPFF. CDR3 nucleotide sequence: TGTGCCAGCAGCGAGCCGTTAGTTTCACCGTTCTTC.

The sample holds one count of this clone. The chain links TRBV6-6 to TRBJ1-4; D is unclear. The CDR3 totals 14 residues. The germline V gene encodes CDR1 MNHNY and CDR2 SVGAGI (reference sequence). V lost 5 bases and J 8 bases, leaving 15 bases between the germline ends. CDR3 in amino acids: CASSSPGLREKLFF. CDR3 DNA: TGTGCCAGCAGTAGCCCAGGACTTCGGGAAAAACTGTTTTTT.

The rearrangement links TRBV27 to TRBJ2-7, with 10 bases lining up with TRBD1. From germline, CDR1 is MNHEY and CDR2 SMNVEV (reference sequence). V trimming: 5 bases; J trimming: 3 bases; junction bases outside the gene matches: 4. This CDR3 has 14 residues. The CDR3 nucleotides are TGTGCCAGCAGTCCGACAGGGGGCGACTACGAGCAGTACTTC. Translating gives CASSPTGGDYEQYF.

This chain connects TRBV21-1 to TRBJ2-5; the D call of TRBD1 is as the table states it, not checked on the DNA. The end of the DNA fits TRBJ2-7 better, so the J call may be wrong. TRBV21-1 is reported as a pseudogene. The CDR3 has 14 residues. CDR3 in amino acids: CASSWQGTKYEQYF. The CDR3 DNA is TGTGCCAGCAGCTGGCAGGGGACGAAGTACGAGCAGTACTTC.

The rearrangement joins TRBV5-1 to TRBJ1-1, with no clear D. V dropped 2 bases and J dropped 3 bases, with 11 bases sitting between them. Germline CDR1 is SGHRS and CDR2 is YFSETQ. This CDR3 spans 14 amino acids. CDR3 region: CASSLMQVDTEAFF. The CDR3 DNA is TGCGCCAGCAGCTTAATGCAGGTGGACACTGAAGCTTTCTTT.

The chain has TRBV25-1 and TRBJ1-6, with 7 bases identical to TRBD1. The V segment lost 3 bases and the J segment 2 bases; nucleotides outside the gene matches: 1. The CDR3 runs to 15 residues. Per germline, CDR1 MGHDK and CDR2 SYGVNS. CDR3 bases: TGTGCCAGCAGTGATGGGACAGCCTATAATTCACCCCTCCACTTT. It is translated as CASSDGTAYNSPLHF.

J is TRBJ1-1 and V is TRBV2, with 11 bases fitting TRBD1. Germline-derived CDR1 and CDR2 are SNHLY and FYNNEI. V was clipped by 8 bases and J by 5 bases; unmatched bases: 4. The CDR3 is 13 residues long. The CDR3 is CASGGQGVTEAFF. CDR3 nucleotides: TGTGCCAGCGGGGGACAGGGGGTAACTGAAGCTTTCTTT.

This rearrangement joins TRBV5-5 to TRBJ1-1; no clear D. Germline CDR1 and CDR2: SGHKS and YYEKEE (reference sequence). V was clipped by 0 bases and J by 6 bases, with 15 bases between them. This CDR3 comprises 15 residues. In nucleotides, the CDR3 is TGTGCCAGCAGCTTGGCCATCTTTACTGTCGCTGAAGCTTTCTTT. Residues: CASSLAIFTVAEAFF.

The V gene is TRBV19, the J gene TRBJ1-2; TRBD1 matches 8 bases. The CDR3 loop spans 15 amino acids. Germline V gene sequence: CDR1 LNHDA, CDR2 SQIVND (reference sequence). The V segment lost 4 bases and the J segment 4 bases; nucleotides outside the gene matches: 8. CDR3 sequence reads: CASSRTGGNFYGYTF. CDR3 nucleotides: TGTGCCAGTAGTAGAACAGGGGGGAACTTCTATGGCTACACCTTC.

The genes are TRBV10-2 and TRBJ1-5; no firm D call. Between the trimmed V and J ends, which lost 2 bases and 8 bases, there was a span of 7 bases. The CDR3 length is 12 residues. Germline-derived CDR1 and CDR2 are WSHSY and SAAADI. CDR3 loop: CASSEAKKPQHF. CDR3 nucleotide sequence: TGCGCCAGCAGTGAGGCTAAAAAGCCCCAGCATTTT.

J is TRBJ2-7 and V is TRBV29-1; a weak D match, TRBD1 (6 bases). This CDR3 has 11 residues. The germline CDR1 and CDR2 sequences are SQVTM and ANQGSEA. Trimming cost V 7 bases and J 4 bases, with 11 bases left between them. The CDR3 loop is CSANQGYEQYF. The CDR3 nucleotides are TGCAGCGCCAACCAGGGGTACGAGCAGTACTTC.